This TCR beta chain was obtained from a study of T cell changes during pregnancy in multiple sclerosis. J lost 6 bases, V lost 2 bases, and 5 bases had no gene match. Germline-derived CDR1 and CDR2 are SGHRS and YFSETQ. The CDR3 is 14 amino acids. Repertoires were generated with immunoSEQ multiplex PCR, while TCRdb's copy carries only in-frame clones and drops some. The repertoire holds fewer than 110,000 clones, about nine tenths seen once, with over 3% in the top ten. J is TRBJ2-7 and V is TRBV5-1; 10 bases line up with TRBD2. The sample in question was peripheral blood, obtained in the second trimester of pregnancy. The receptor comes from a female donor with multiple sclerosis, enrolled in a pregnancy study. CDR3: CASSFLAGAPEQYF. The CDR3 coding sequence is TGCGCCAGCAGCTTTCTAGCGGGAGCCCCCGAGCAGTACTTC.